These T cell receptor beta chains were read from a single sample in a study of blood T cell repertoires in COVID-19. This table comes from immunoSEQ multiplex PCR, and its TCRdb copy is limited to in-frame clones, with some not included. The table records approximately 55,000 clones, around 86% of them present only once. The sequencing sample was made of peripheral blood. These receptors came from a man over 45 with active COVID-19. The CDR3 runs from the conserved cysteine through the conserved F or W. The D gene is left open where the match is weak. For some rows the clone size is stated as once, few or many, or as a class when expanded; others skip it.

TRBJ2-7,TRBD1,TRBV7-2,.,CASSLATGASEQYF,TGTGCCAGCAGCTTAGCCACAGGGGCAAGCGAGCAGTACTTC
TRBJ2-7,TRBD2,TRBV2,.,CASRGEGRDEQYF,TGTGCCAGCAGAGGGGAGGGCAGGGACGAGCAGTACTTC
TRBJ2-5,TRBD2,TRBV24-1,.,CATSKGLAEKETQYF,TGTGCCACCAGTAAAGGACTAGCGGAAAAAGAGACCCAGTACTTC
TRBJ2-1,TRBD2,TRBV5-4,.,CASSPDGGGSYNEQFF,TGTGCCAGCAGCCCTGACGGGGGGGGGAGTTACAATGAGCAGTTCTTC
TRBJ1-1,.,TRBV3-1/TRBV3-2,.,CASSSTAGRLISNTEAFF,TGTGCCAGCAGCTCCACGGCGGGACGGTTAATCTCTAACACTGAAGCTTTCTTT
TRBJ2-7,TRBD1,TRBV6-6,once,CASIDTGGHEQYF,TGTGCCAGCATTGATACAGGGGGCCACGAGCAGTACTTC
TRBJ1-4,.,TRBV6-6,.,CASSYSTATNEKLFF,TGTGCCAGCAGTTACTCGACAGCTACTAATGAAAAACTGTTTTTT
TRBJ2-3,TRBD2,TRBV5-1,.,CASSLSGRAEDTQYF,TGCGCCAGCAGCTTGAGCGGGAGGGCCGAAGATACGCAGTATTTT
TRBJ2-7,.,TRBV9,.,CASSATGTPSAEQYF,TGTGCCAGCAGCGCAACCGGGACTCCCTCTGCCGAGCAGTACTTC
TRBJ2-4,TRBD2,TRBV6-4,.,CASSETELAVLYF,TGTGCCAGCAGTGAAACCGAACTAGCGGTACTGTACTTC
TRBJ2-3,.,TRBV2,.,CASSEALLAYGTDTQYF,TGTGCCAGCAGTGAAGCGCTTCTGGCATATGGCACAGATACGCAGTATTTT
TRBJ2-1,.,TRBV5-6,once,CASSLVGRAYNEQFF,TGTGCCAGCAGCTTGGTTGGCAGGGCTTACAATGAGCAGTTCTTC
TRBJ2-5,TRBD1,TRBV6-5,once,CASSFGTGYQETQYF,TGTGCCAGCAGTTTCGGGACAGGTTACCAAGAGACCCAGTACTTC
TRBJ2-7,.,TRBV7-9,.,CASSLRQDSYEQYF,TGTGCCAGCAGCCTCCGACAGGACTCCTACGAGCAGTACTTC
TRBJ2-7,TRBD1,TRBV7-9,.,CASSLRTGVEQYF,TGTGCCAGCAGCTTACGGACAGGGGTCGAGCAGTACTTC
TRBJ1-5,.,TRBV12-1,once,CAIHTGGLPQHF,TGTGCCATCCACACCGGGGGTTTACCCCAGCATTTT
TRBJ2-3,.,TRBV5-1,.,CASSLDGSGADTQYF,TGCGCCAGCAGCTTGGACGGGTCCGGGGCAGATACGCAGTATTTT
TRBJ2-2,TRBD2,TRBV6-5,.,CASTRLAANTGELFF,TGTGCCAGCACCCGACTAGCGGCCAACACCGGGGAGCTGTTTTTT
TRBJ1-3,.,TRBV13,few,CASSLRTRGSGNTIYF,TGTGCCAGCAGCCTCCGGACCAGGGGCTCTGGAAACACCATATATTTT